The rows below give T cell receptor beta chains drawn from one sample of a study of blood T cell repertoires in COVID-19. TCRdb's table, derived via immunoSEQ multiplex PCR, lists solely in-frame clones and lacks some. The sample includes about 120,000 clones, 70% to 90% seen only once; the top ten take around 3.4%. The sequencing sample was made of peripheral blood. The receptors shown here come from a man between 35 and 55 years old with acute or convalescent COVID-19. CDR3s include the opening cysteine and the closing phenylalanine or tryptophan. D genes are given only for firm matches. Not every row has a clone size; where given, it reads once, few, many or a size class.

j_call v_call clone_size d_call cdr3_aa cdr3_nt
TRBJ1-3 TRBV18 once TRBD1 CASSLGTGGNTIYF TGTGCCAGCTCACTCGGGACAGGGGGAAACACCATATATTTT
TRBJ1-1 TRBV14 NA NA CASSHPAPSLGGTEAFF TGTGCCAGCAGCCACCCCGCTCCCTCTCTGGGAGGCACTGAAGCTTTCTTT
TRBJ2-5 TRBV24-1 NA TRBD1 CATRPGQGAGETQYF TGTGCCACCAGGCCGGGACAGGGGGCAGGGGAGACCCAGTACTTC
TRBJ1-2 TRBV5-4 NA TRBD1 CASSLGQGVGYGYTF TGTGCCAGCAGCTTGGGGCAGGGGGTGGGCTATGGCTACACCTTC
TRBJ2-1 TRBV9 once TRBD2 CASSGSGGGLNEQFF TGTGCCAGCAGCGGTTCTGGCGGGGGGCTTAATGAGCAGTTCTTC
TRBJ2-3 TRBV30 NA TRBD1 CAWSAQGAGTQYF TGTGCCTGGAGTGCACAGGGGGCGGGGACGCAGTATTTT
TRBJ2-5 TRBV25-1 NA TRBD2 CASSAGGVETQYF TGTGCCAGCAGTGCGGGAGGGGTAGAGACCCAGTACTTC
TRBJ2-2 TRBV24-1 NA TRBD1 CATGRGGLAGELFF TGTGCCACCGGTCGAGGGGGCTTAGCCGGGGAGCTGTTTTTT
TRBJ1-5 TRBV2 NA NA CASSERDTLSNQPQHF TGTGCCAGCAGTGAAAGGGACACCCTTAGCAATCAGCCCCAGCATTTT
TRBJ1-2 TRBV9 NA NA CASSADSANYGYTF TGTGCCAGCAGCGCCGACAGCGCTAACTATGGCTACACCTTC
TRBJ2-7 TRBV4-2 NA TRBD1 CASSQKGQGDYEQYF TGTGCCAGCAGCCAAAAAGGACAGGGGGACTACGAGCAGTACTTC
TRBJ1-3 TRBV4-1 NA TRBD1 CASGTGGEGNTIYF TGCGCCAGCGGGACAGGGGGCGAGGGAAACACCATATATTTT
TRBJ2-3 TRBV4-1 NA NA CASSRGDGDTQYF TGCGCCAGCAGCCGGGGGGACGGGGATACGCAGTATTTT
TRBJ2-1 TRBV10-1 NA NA CASSGKAQGSLSYNEQFF TGCGCCAGCAGTGGGAAGGCCCAGGGGTCATTATCCTACAATGAGCAGTTCTTC
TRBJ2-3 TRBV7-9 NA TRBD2 CASSGLEAGGTDTQYF TGTGCCAGCAGCGGACTTGAAGCGGGGGGCACAGATACGCAGTATTTT
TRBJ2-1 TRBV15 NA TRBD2 CATSRDRGGGDNEQFF TGTGCCACCAGCAGAGATCGTGGGGGAGGGGACAATGAGCAGTTCTTC
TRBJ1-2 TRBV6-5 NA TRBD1 CASSFGQANNYGYTF TGTGCCAGCAGCTTCGGACAGGCTAACAACTATGGCTACACCTTC
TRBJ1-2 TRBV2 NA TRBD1 CASSEAQGANYGYTF TGTGCCAGCAGTGAAGCGCAGGGGGCTAACTATGGCTACACCTTC
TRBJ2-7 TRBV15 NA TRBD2 CATSRDQAGGPYEQYF TGTGCCACCAGCAGAGACCAAGCGGGGGGACCCTACGAGCAGTACTTC
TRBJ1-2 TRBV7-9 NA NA CASSPHHQYGYTF TGTGCCAGCAGCCCCCACCATCAGTATGGCTACACCTTC
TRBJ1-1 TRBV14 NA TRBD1 CASSLTGGASDTEAFF TGTGCCAGCAGCCTGACAGGGGGCGCTTCGGACACTGAAGCTTTCTTT
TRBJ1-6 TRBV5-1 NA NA CASSPTVSNSPLHF TGCGCCAGCAGCCCCACGGTTAGTAATTCACCCCTCCACTTT
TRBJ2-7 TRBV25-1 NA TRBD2 CASTKAGTNYEQYF TGTGCCAGCACCAAAGCGGGGACGAACTACGAGCAGTACTTC
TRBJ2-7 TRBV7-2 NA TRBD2 CASSSRFRGGGLVFEQYF TGTGCCAGCAGCTCCCGGTTTCGTGGCGGGGGTTTGGTTTTTGAGCAGTACTTC
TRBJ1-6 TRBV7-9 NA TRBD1 CASSLDPGQGSYNSPLHF TGTGCCAGCAGCTTGGACCCGGGACAGGGATCCTATAATTCACCCCTCCACTTT
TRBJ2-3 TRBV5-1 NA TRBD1 CASRQGMDTQYF TGCGCCAGCCGACAGGGTATGGATACGCAGTATTTT
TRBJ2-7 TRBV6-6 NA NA CASKVLGSYEQYF TGTGCCAGCAAAGTCCTAGGCTCCTACGAGCAGTACTTC
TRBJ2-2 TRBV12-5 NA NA CASGLVNYRELFF TGTGCTAGTGGTTTGGTTAACTACCGGGAGCTGTTTTTT
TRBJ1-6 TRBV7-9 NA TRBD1 CASSLRQGYNSPLHF TGTGCCAGCAGCCTCCGACAGGGGTATAATTCACCCCTCCACTTT
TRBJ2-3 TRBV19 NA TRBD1 CASRQGGLRPDTQYF TGTGCCAGCCGACAGGGGGGACTTCGGCCAGATACGCAGTATTTT
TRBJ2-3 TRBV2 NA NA CATHRVTTDTQYF TGTGCCACTCACAGGGTTACCACAGATACGCAGTATTTT
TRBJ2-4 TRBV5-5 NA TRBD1 CASSRRTGGENIQYF TGTGCCAGCAGCAGGCGGACAGGGGGCGAAAACATTCAGTACTTC
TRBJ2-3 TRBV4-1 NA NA CASSQELVPQGDTQYF TGCGCCAGCAGCCAAGAACTAGTTCCCCAAGGAGATACGCAGTATTTT
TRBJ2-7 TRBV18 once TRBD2 CASSPLGLAAREQYF TGTGCCAGCTCACCCCTGGGACTAGCTGCGCGTGAGCAGTACTTC
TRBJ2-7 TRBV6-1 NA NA CASSDHKTYEQYF TGTGCCAGCAGTGACCACAAGACCTACGAGCAGTACTTC
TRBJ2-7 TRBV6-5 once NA CATHRSSYEQYF TGTGCCACCCACCGATCCAGCTACGAGCAGTACTTC
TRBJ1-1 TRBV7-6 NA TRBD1 CASSPGQGDTEAFF TGTGCCAGCAGCCCGGGACAGGGGGACACTGAAGCTTTCTTT
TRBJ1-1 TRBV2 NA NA CASSDMRAGNTEAFF TGTGCCAGCAGTGATATGCGGGCAGGAAACACTGAAGCTTTCTTT
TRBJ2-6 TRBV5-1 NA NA CASSLDINSGANVLTF TGCGCCAGCAGCCTGGACATCAACTCTGGGGCCAACGTCCTGACTTTC
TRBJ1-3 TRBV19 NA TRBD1 CASSRTGAGNTIYF TGTGCCAGTAGCCGGACAGGGGCCGGAAACACCATATATTTT
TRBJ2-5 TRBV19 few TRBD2 CASSMSGGNGETQYF TGTGCCAGTAGTATGTCCGGGGGGAATGGGGAGACCCAGTACTTC
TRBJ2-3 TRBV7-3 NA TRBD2 CASSLLGLAASTDTQYF TGTGCCAGCAGCTTACTCGGGCTAGCGGCTAGCACAGATACGCAGTATTTT
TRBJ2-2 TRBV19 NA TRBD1 CASTPVQGAGELFF TGTGCCAGTACCCCAGTCCAGGGGGCTGGGGAGCTGTTTTTT
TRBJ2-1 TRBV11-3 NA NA CASSSPSAGNDEQFF TGTGCCAGCAGCTCCCCGTCTGCCGGGAACGATGAGCAGTTCTTC
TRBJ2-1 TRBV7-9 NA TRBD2 CASSPQTSVGFNEQFF TGTGCCAGCAGCCCACAGACTAGCGTGGGGTTCAATGAGCAGTTCTTC
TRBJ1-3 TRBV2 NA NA CASSEFRSSGNTIYF TGTGCCAGCAGTGAGTTCAGAAGCTCTGGAAACACCATATATTTT
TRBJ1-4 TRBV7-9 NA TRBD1 CASTRGQGLVGTNEKLFF TGTGCCAGCACCCGGGGACAGGGACTCGTTGGAACTAATGAAAAACTGTTTTTT
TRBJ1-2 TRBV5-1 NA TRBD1 CASSTRTGGNYGYTF TGCGCCAGCAGCACCCGGACAGGGGGCAACTATGGCTACACCTTC
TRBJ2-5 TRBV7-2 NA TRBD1 CASSLAGTAETQYF TGTGCCAGCAGCTTAGCGGGGACAGCGGAGACCCAGTACTTC
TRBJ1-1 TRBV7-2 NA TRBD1 CASSLRGDSASEAFF TGTGCCAGCAGCTTACGAGGGGACAGTGCCTCTGAAGCTTTCTTT
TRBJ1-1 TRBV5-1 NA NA CASSLAWGLTEAFF TGCGCCAGCAGCTTGGCCTGGGGCCTCACTGAAGCTTTCTTT
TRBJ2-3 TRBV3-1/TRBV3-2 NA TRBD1 CASSQDSGDRATDTQYF TGTGCCAGCAGCCAAGATTCCGGGGACAGGGCAACAGATACGCAGTATTTT
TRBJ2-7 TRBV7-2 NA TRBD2 CASSLTRGELREQYF TGTGCCAGCAGCTTAACGCGGGGGGAGCTTCGTGAGCAGTACTTC
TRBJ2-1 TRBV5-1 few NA CASSLGPWGGSYNEQFF TGCGCCAGCAGCTTGGGGCCGTGGGGCGGATCCTACAATGAGCAGTTCTTC
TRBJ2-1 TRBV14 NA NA CASSPRQLSYNEQFF TGTGCCAGCAGCCCTCGACAGCTGTCCTACAATGAGCAGTTCTTC
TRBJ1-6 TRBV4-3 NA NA CASSQDRGVGSPLHF TGCGCCAGCAGCCAAGATCGGGGGGTAGGTTCACCCCTCCACTTT
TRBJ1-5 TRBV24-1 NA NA CATSDSGQLNQPQHF TGTGCCACCAGTGATTCTGGACAGCTGAATCAGCCCCAGCATTTT